This T cell receptor beta chain came from a study of shared clonotypes between healthy human individuals. Method: immunoSEQ multiplex PCR; TCRdb's copy keeps in-frame clones and lacks some. The data show hundreds of thousands of clones, approximately 80% seen once. CDR1 and CDR2 from the germline V gene are MDHEN and SYDVKM. V lost 3 bases and J lost 3; bases outside the gene matches: 10. There are 16 residues in the CDR3. The V gene is TRBV28, the J gene TRBJ2-7; 8 bases are shared with TRBD2. The clonotype originates from a woman aged 40 to 55 in good health. Some clones in this sample may be carry-over from other donors' samples. The source material was PBMCs. The CDR3 sequence is CASSFALAAFNYEQYF. In DNA, the CDR3 is TGTGCCAGCAGTTTCGCACTAGCGGCATTCAACTACGAGCAGTACTTC.